One and the same sample provided the 7 T cell receptor beta chains below, sequenced in a study of blood T cell repertoires in COVID-19. Sequenced by immunoSEQ multiplex PCR; TCRdb stores in-frame clones only, minus some. Of around 60,000 clones detected, about 87% appear once; the ten largest clones hold around 8.3%. The sample was peripheral blood. The receptor source for this set is a human donor with active COVID-19. The donor label of this sample is uncertain.

The chain uses TRBV19 and TRBJ2-3; tentative D call: TRBD1 (5 bases). Trimming stripped 5 bases from V and 1 base from J, with 22 bases between. Germline V gene lookup returns CDR1 LNHDA and CDR2 SQIVND (reference sequence). This CDR3 contains 18 residues. CDR3 sequence: CASSYGAHFIQRTDTQYF. CDR3 bases: TGTGCCAGTAGTTATGGGGCCCACTTTATTCAACGCACAGATACGCAGTATTTT.

The chain uses TRBV28 and TRBJ2-7; D ambiguous. The V end was cut by 7 bases, the J end by 3 bases, with 10 bases between. This CDR3 has 12 residues. Germline V lookup: CDR1 MDHEN, CDR2 SYDVKM. The DNA for the CDR3 is TGTGCCAGCACCTCCCAGAACTACGAGCAGTACTTC. Translated: CASTSQNYEQYF.

The chain recombines TRBV19 with TRBJ1-2; TRBD1 agrees at 7 bases. The CDR3 has 12 amino acids. Trimming removed 8 bases from V and 9 bases from J; junction bases left unmatched: 9. Germline loops: CDR1 LNHDA, CDR2 SQIVND (reference sequence). DNA for the CDR3: TGTGCCAGTCGACAGGGCATTTTTCGCTACACCTTC. Protein product: CASRQGIFRYTF.

The V and J genes are TRBV3-1 (or the pseudogene TRBV3-2) and TRBJ2-3; the match to TRBD2 covers 8 bases. The CDR3 has 15 amino acids. The V and J ends lost 6 bases and 2 bases, in that order; junction bases with no gene match: 7. Germline-derived CDR1 and CDR2 are LGHDT and YNNKEL (reference sequence). CDR3 bases: TGTGCCAGCAGTTCCAGCGGGGGTATCACAGATACGCAGTATTTT. Translated: CASSSSGGITDTQYF.

The chain links TRBV11-2 to TRBJ1-1, with no clear D. This CDR3 is 14 amino acids long. The V and J ends lost 1 base and 1 base respectively, with 7 bases between them. Germline CDR1 SGHAT, CDR2 FQNNGV. CDR3 sequence: CASSLGAGNTEAFF. CDR3 bases: TGTGCCAGCAGCTTAGGGGCTGGGAACACTGAAGCTTTCTTT.

The chain employs TRBV24-1 and TRBJ2-3, with 7 positions matching TRBD2. This CDR3 comprises 13 residues. Germline V CDR1 and CDR2: KGHDR, SFDVKD. V gave up 4 bases and J gave up 10 bases; unmatched junction bases: 7. CDR3 nucleotide sequence: TGTGCCACCAGTGAGGAGACTAGCTCCCCGCAGTATTTT. Its protein product is CATSEETSSPQYF.

J is TRBJ1-1 and V is TRBV10-1, with D unresolved. The germline V gene encodes CDR1 WNHNN and CDR2 SYGVQD (reference sequence). The CDR3 is 14 residues long. V was clipped by 5 bases and J by 5 bases, with 15 bases between them. CDR3 DNA: TGCGCCAGCAGTAACGGAGGCCCCGAAACTGAAGCTTTCTTT. Translated, it gives CASSNGGPETEAFF.